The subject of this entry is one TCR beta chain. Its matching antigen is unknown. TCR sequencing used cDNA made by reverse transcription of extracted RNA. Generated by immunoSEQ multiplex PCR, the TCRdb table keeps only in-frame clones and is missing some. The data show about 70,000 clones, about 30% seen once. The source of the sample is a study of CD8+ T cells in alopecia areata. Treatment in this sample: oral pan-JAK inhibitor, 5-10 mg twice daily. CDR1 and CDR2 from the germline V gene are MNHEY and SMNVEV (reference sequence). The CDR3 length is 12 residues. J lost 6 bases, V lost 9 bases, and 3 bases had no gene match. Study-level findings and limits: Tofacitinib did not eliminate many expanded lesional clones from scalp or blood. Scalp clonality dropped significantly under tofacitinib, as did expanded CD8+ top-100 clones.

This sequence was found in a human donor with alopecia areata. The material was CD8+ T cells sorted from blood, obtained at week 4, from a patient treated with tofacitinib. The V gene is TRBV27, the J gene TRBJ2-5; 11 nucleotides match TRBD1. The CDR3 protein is CASGTGGKTQYF. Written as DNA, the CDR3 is TGTGCCAGTGGGACAGGGGGAAAGACCCAGTACTTC.